This is a list of T cell receptor beta chains from one sample in a study of blood T cell repertoires in COVID-19. Sequencing was performed with immunoSEQ multiplex PCR; in TCRdb, only in-frame clones are kept and a portion is missing. The top ten hold roughly 12% of the sample, which has 210,000 or so clones, roughly four fifths seen once. Input material: peripheral blood. The origin of the receptors is a man in his forties or fifties who had recovered from COVID-19. Each CDR3 is given with its conserved first and last residue. D genes are given only for firm matches. A clone size is listed for some rows: how often the clone was seen (once, few, many), or a class if it is expanded.

J gene,D gene,V gene,clone size,CDR3 protein,CDR3 DNA
TRBJ2-1,TRBD1,TRBV19,.,CASSIPDRGRNEQFF,TGTGCCAGTAGTATCCCGGACAGGGGGCGGAATGAGCAGTTCTTC
TRBJ1-5,TRBD1,TRBV18,.,CASSPETGYGNQPQHF,TGTGCCAGCTCACCCGAGACAGGGTACGGCAATCAGCCCCAGCATTTT
TRBJ2-1,TRBD1,TRBV18,.,CASSGQGANNEQFF,TGTGCCAGCTCAGGACAGGGGGCTAACAATGAGCAGTTCTTC
TRBJ1-2,.,TRBV20-1,.,CSASGAQGYTF,TGCAGTGCTAGTGGGGCGCAAGGCTACACCTTC
TRBJ2-6,.,TRBV27,.,CASRFGRRDVLTF,TGTGCCAGCAGATTCGGTAGGAGAGACGTCCTGACTTTC
TRBJ2-3,.,TRBV3-1/TRBV3-2,.,CASSQDLRSPQYF,TGTGCCAGCAGCCAAGATCTGAGGAGTCCGCAGTATTTT
TRBJ2-7,TRBD2,TRBV28,few,CASIRTSGSNEQYF,TGTGCCAGCATAAGGACTAGCGGGAGTAACGAGCAGTACTTC
TRBJ1-5,TRBD1,TRBV19,.,CASRPQGGGQPQHF,TGTGCCAGTAGACCACAGGGGGGGGGTCAGCCCCAGCATTTT
TRBJ2-7,.,TRBV6-5,.,CASRNAEHRYEQYF,TGTGCCAGCAGAAACGCTGAGCACCGCTACGAGCAGTACTTC
TRBJ1-5,.,TRBV24-1,.,CATSDTAPGNQPQHF,TGTGCCACCAGTGATACCGCTCCGGGGAATCAGCCCCAGCATTTT
TRBJ2-5,TRBD1,TRBV5-1,.,CASSLGGQGIGQETQYF,TGCGCCAGCAGCTTGGGGGGACAGGGGATCGGTCAAGAGACCCAGTACTTC
TRBJ1-3,.,TRBV5-6,.,CASSTGAGVTGNTIYF,TGTGCCAGCAGCACCGGGGCAGGGGTTACAGGAAACACCATATATTTT
TRBJ2-5,.,TRBV29-1,.,CSVEDQLMGAWETQYF,TGCAGCGTTGAAGATCAGTTGATGGGGGCCTGGGAGACCCAGTACTTC
TRBJ2-1,TRBD2,TRBV19,few,CASSMVRLAGLNEQFF,TGTGCCAGTAGTATGGTTCGACTAGCGGGCCTCAATGAGCAGTTCTTC
TRBJ2-1,.,TRBV7-6,.,CASSLRQGGYNEQFF,TGTGCCAGCAGCTTACGGCAGGGCGGCTACAATGAGCAGTTCTTC
TRBJ1-5,.,TRBV27,few,CASSLVQASDQPQHF,TGTGCCAGCAGTTTAGTCCAGGCGAGTGATCAGCCCCAGCATTTT
TRBJ2-3,TRBD1,TRBV2,.,CASSVRTGRTDTQYF,TGTGCCAGCAGTGTCAGGACAGGGCGAACAGATACGCAGTATTTT
TRBJ1-2,TRBD1,TRBV7-2,.,CALWTGGSFWGYTF,TGTGCCTTATGGACAGGGGGGAGTTTCTGGGGCTACACCTTC
TRBJ1-2,.,TRBV6-2/TRBV6-3,.,CASSHGNSRLNYGYTF,TGTGCCAGCAGCCACGGTAACAGTAGGTTGAACTATGGCTACACCTTC
TRBJ2-2,.,TRBV27,few,CASSYVGRGRTGELFF,TGTGCCAGCAGTTACGTGGGAAGGGGAAGGACCGGGGAGCTGTTTTTT
TRBJ1-5,.,TRBV7-8,.,CASSLAQVNQPQHF,TGTGCCAGCAGCTTAGCTCAGGTCAATCAGCCCCAGCATTTT
TRBJ2-7,.,TRBV7-3,.,CASSPTPGYEQYF,TGTGCCAGCAGCCCCACTCCAGGCTACGAGCAGTACTTC
TRBJ2-1,TRBD2,TRBV9,.,CASRGTSGLYNEQFF,TGTGCCAGCAGAGGGACTAGCGGACTATACAATGAGCAGTTCTTC
TRBJ2-7,TRBD1,TRBV27,.,CASSTTGTYEQYF,TGTGCCAGCAGTACGACAGGGACCTACGAGCAGTACTTC
TRBJ2-1,TRBD2,TRBV9,.,CASSSPGLAGADEQFF,TGTGCCAGCAGCAGTCCCGGACTAGCGGGAGCCGATGAGCAGTTCTTC
TRBJ2-1,TRBD2,TRBV7-6,.,CASSPPARGVHNEQFF,TGTGCCAGCAGCCCCCCGGCCCGGGGGGTACACAATGAGCAGTTCTTC
TRBJ2-4,.,TRBV19,.,CASSDLRGIQYF,TGTGCCAGTAGCGACTTGAGGGGGATTCAGTACTTC
TRBJ1-4,TRBD1,TRBV30,once,CAWKRGGGEKLFF,TGTGCCTGGAAGCGAGGGGGCGGTGAAAAACTGTTTTTT
TRBJ1-1,TRBD1,TRBV18,.,CASSRYRGRDTEAFF,TGTGCCAGCTCCCGCTACAGGGGAAGAGACACTGAAGCTTTCTTT
TRBJ2-1,.,TRBV28,.,CASRGYTGSRSYNEQFF,TGTGCCAGCAGGGGTTACACAGGATCGCGCTCCTACAATGAGCAGTTCTTC
TRBJ2-2,.,TRBV19,few,CASSIRAGELFF,TGTGCCAGTAGTATTCGCGCCGGGGAGCTGTTTTTT
TRBJ1-5,.,TRBV7-3,.,CASSPGSGRNQPQHF,TGTGCCAGCAGCCCCGGTTCAGGCCGAAATCAGCCCCAGCATTTT
TRBJ1-4,.,TRBV19,.,CASSIGSGTTRTTNEKLFF,TGTGCCAGTAGTATTGGCAGTGGGACAACCCGTACAACTAATGAAAAACTGTTTTTT
TRBJ1-2,TRBD1,TRBV18,once,CASSPGTEANYGYTF,TGTGCCAGCTCCCCCGGGACAGAAGCTAACTATGGCTACACCTTC
TRBJ2-7,.,TRBV30,few,CAWSVSSYEQYF,TGTGCCTGGAGTGTCTCGAGCTACGAGCAGTACTTC
TRBJ2-5,TRBD1,TRBV6-5,.,CASSYWGQGLETQYF,TGTGCCAGCAGTTACTGGGGACAGGGGCTAGAGACCCAGTACTTC
TRBJ1-5,TRBD1,TRBV10-3,.,CAIREGQMSNQPQHF,TGTGCCATCAGAGAGGGACAGATGAGCAATCAGCCCCAGCATTTT
TRBJ2-1,TRBD2,TRBV29-1,once,CSLTFGGLAGRGEQFF,TGCAGCCTTACCTTCGGGGGACTAGCGGGTCGGGGTGAGCAGTTCTTC
TRBJ2-7,.,TRBV15,many,CATSSRLAPWEQYF,TGTGCCACCAGCAGCCGACTCGCCCCCTGGGAGCAGTACTTC
TRBJ1-1,TRBD1,TRBV30,.,CAWNLPGTVPTEAFF,TGTGCCTGGAACCTCCCCGGGACAGTTCCCACTGAAGCTTTCTTT
TRBJ2-2,.,TRBV30,.,CAWSPQATGELFF,TGTGCCTGGAGTCCCCAGGCCACCGGGGAGCTGTTTTTT
TRBJ1-4,.,TRBV27,.,CASSLFTGFSTNEKLFF,TGTGCCAGCAGTTTATTCACGGGGTTTTCAACTAATGAAAAACTGTTTTTT
TRBJ1-1,.,TRBV28,.,CASTQPGERTEAFF,TGTGCCAGCACCCAGCCAGGGGAGAGGACTGAAGCTTTCTTT
TRBJ2-1,TRBD2,TRBV6-5,.,CASSSSGTQSEQFF,TGTGCCAGCAGTTCTAGCGGAACTCAGAGTGAGCAGTTCTTC
TRBJ2-1,TRBD2,TRBV7-2,once,CASSSSLAAKQFF,TGTGCCAGCAGCTCTTCACTAGCGGCAAAGCAGTTCTTC
TRBJ2-5,TRBD1,TRBV5-1,.,CASSRQGEETQYF,TGCGCCAGCAGCCGACAGGGAGAAGAGACCCAGTACTTC
TRBJ2-1,TRBD2,TRBV19,.,CASTPQGTSGNEQFF,TGTGCCAGTACCCCTCAGGGGACTAGCGGGAATGAGCAGTTCTTC
TRBJ1-2,TRBD1,TRBV5-4,.,CASSIESGQGFGYTF,TGTGCCAGCAGCATCGAATCGGGACAGGGTTTTGGCTACACCTTC
TRBJ1-2,TRBD1,TRBV7-2,few,CASSIDRGLMNSYGYTF,TGTGCCAGCAGCATCGACAGGGGATTAATGAATAGCTATGGCTACACCTTC
TRBJ2-1,.,TRBV6-5,few,CASSVRAKYNEQFF,TGTGCCAGCTCTGTCAGGGCAAAATACAATGAGCAGTTCTTC
TRBJ2-1,.,TRBV7-6,.,CASSLFAPSSYNEQFF,TGTGCCAGCAGCTTATTTGCTCCGAGCTCCTACAATGAGCAGTTCTTC
TRBJ2-6,.,TRBV5-1,.,CASSLGLWPGEANVLTF,TGCGCCAGCAGCTTGGGATTGTGGCCGGGTGAGGCCAACGTCCTGACTTTC
TRBJ2-5,TRBD1,TRBV10-3,.,CAIRRGPQETQYF,TGTGCCATCAGAAGGGGGCCACAAGAGACCCAGTACTTC
TRBJ2-5,TRBD2,TRBV19,.,CASSIAGIQETQYF,TGTGCCAGCAGTATAGCGGGGATTCAAGAGACCCAGTACTTC
TRBJ2-7,.,TRBV6-5,.,CASSYSRGSSYEQYF,TGTGCCAGCAGTTACTCCCGTGGTAGCTCCTACGAGCAGTACTTC
TRBJ1-2,TRBD1,TRBV7-2,.,CASSKLWRGQGGRDYGYTF,TGTGCCAGCAGCAAACTCTGGAGGGGACAGGGGGGTAGGGACTATGGCTACACCTTC
TRBJ1-2,.,TRBV7-6,.,CASSQDSGRGYTF,TGTGCCAGCAGCCAAGACTCGGGGAGGGGCTACACCTTC
TRBJ2-2,TRBD2,TRBV7-8,once,CASSPTGTSGSTGELFF,TGTGCCAGCAGCCCGACCGGGACTAGCGGGTCCACCGGGGAGCTGTTTTTT
TRBJ2-7,TRBD1,TRBV30,once,CAWSLRTGAYEQYF,TGTGCCTGGAGTCTAAGGACAGGGGCCTACGAGCAGTACTTC